A single sample gave rise to the 22 T cell receptor beta chains below, sequenced in a study of CD8+ T cells in alopecia areata. RNA was extracted and reverse transcribed into cDNA as the sequencing template. Measured with immunoSEQ multiplex PCR; TCRdb has only the in-frame clones, and not every one. The sample has 6,500 to 8,000 clones, around 60% seen once; the top ten hold about 13%. Treatment meaning: oral pan-JAK inhibitor, 5-10 mg twice daily. In alopecia areata patients, both lesional scalp punch biopsies and peripheral blood were collected. The specimen was skin, collected at week 4, from a patient treated with tofacitinib. Receptor source: a human donor with alopecia areata.

The chain is built from TRBV9 and TRBJ2-5, with 8 nucleotides matching TRBD2. The CDR3 contains 14 residues. Germline V lookup: CDR1 SGDLS, CDR2 YYNGEE. With V trimmed by 4 bases and J by 0 bases, 2 bases remained unmatched. The CDR3, as DNA: TGTGCCAGCAGCCGCGGGGGGCACCAAGAGACCCAGTACTTC. Its translation: CASSRGGHQETQYF.

J is TRBJ2-1 and V is TRBV7-2; no clear D. The V end lost 7 bases, the J end lost 6 bases, and 16 bases lay between the germline ends. The CDR3 length is 14 residues. Germline CDR1 and CDR2: SGHTA and FQGNSA. The CDR3 nucleotides are TGTGCCAGCATCCCTTCTCCTGAAGGCAATGAGCAGTTCTTC. Amino acids: CASIPSPEGNEQFF.

This clone was seen only a few times. The rearrangement uses TRBV6-6 and TRBJ2-2, with D perhaps matching TRBD1 (6 bases). There are 14 residues in the CDR3. CDR1 and CDR2 (germline): MNHNY, SVGAGI (reference sequence). V was clipped by 4 bases and J by 7 bases, with 13 bases between them. The CDR3 sequence: CASSLIGTRGELFF. CDR3 coding DNA: TGTGCCAGCAGTTTGATCGGGACACGCGGGGAGCTGTTTTTT.

The chain recombines TRBV2 with TRBJ1-2; weak D call: TRBD1 (6 bases). There are 14 residues in the CDR3. Germline V gene sequence: CDR1 SNHLY, CDR2 FYNNEI. With 4 bases removed from V and 1 base from J, the gap between germline ends came to 10 bases. For the CDR3, the DNA is TGTGCCAGCAGTGGGACAGCTTTTAACTATGGCTACACCTTC. Its translation is CASSGTAFNYGYTF.

The rearrangement uses TRBV30 and TRBJ2-3; 13 nucleotides match TRBD2. The CDR3 is 15 residues long. Germline lookup yields CDR1 GTSNPN and CDR2 SVGIG (reference sequence). J lost 4 bases, V lost 5 bases, and 6 bases had no gene match. The CDR3 here is CAWEGTSGTPDTQYF. The CDR3 coding sequence is TGTGCCTGGGAAGGGACTAGCGGGACCCCAGATACGCAGTATTTT.

V usage is TRBV5-6 and J usage is TRBJ2-6; D is undetermined. The CDR3 is made up of 12 amino acids. Germline CDR1 and CDR2: SGHDT and YYEEEE. Trimming stripped 4 bases from V and 13 bases from J, with 12 bases between. Here the CDR3 DNA reads TGTGCCAGCAGCCCCTTGTGGGGAGTCCTGACTTTC. The encoded protein is CASSPLWGVLTF.

CDR3 protein: CASSLTSRDAAFF. CDR3 bases: TGTGCCAGCAGCTTAACCTCCAGGGATGCGGCTTTCTTT. The J gene is TRBJ1-1, the V gene TRBV7-3; perhaps TRBD1 as D (5 bases). The V end lost 0 bases, the J end lost 11 bases, and 13 bases lay between the germline ends. The V gene's germline CDR1 is SGHTA and CDR2 FQGTGA. The CDR3 contains 13 residues. Using reference TRBV7-3 and TRBJ1-1 for the parts outside the CDR3, the full variable domain is GAGVSQTPSNKVTEKGKYVELRCDPISGHTALYWYRQSLGQGPEFLIYFQGTGAADDSGLPNDRFFAVRPEGSVSTLKIQRTERGDSAVYLCASSLTSRDAAFFGQGTRLTVV.

CDR3 protein: CASSAPGALYEQYF. Here the CDR3 DNA reads TGCGCCAGCAGCGCCCCGGGGGCCCTCTACGAGCAGTACTTC. The chain links TRBV4-1 to TRBJ2-7; D may match TRBD1 or TRBD2 (6 bases each). Between the trimmed V and J ends, which lost 5 bases and 3 bases, there was a span of 14 bases. Germline loops: CDR1 MGHRA, CDR2 YSYEKL. This CDR3 region has 14 residues.

This sequence joins TRBV28 and TRBJ2-3, with D possibly being TRBD2 (6 bases). This CDR3 is built from 15 residues. CDR1 MDHEN and CDR2 SYDVKM come from the germline V gene. V was trimmed by 4 bases and J by 0 bases, leaving 11 bases between them. CDR3 in DNA: TGTGCCAGCAGTTCCCTCGGGGGAAGCACAGATACGCAGTATTTT. Its translation: CASSSLGGSTDTQYF.

This clone is categorized as medium-sized (0.01 to 0.1%). V gene TRBV5-6 combines with J gene TRBJ2-7; D is ambiguous. The germline gives CDR1 SGHDT, CDR2 YYEEEE. Trimming shortened V by 4 bases and J by 0 bases, and 14 bases separated the two germline ends. The CDR3 extends over 15 amino acids. The DNA for the CDR3 is TGTGCCAGCAGCGTCGACATGACCTACTCCTACGAGCAGTACTTC. Amino acid sequence: CASSVDMTYSYEQYF.

In this sample, this clone is medium-sized. The genes are TRBV2 and TRBJ1-2, with a tentative D call TRBD1 (5 bases). V was trimmed by 3 bases and J by 8 bases, leaving 13 bases between them. Germline lookup yields CDR1 SNHLY and CDR2 FYNNEI. The CDR3 totals 13 residues. DNA for the CDR3: TGTGCCAGCAGTGACCCAAGGGGTCCCGGCTACACCTTC. Its translation is CASSDPRGPGYTF. The full variable domain, rest sourced from reference TRBV2 and TRBJ1-2, is EPEVTQTPSHQVTQMGQEVILRCVPISNHLYFYWYRQILGQKVEFLVSFYNNEISEKSEIFDDQFSVERPDGSNFTLKIRSTKLEDSAMYFCASSDPRGPGYTFGSGTRLTVV.

To note about this clone: This specimen includes other DNA sequences encoding the same CDR3. The CDR3 nucleotides are TGTGCCAGCTTGGGTCGGACGACCTACGAGCAGTACTTC. The encoded protein is CASLGRTTYEQYF. The chain carries TRBV6-1 and TRBJ2-7; D call uncertain. The ends were cut back, 8 bases at V and 2 bases at J, with 13 bases in the middle. The CDR3 consists of 13 residues. Per germline, CDR1 MNHNS and CDR2 SASEGT.

This clone was counted only a few times. The rearrangement links TRBV29-1 to TRBJ2-3; no clear D gene. CDR1 is SQVTM and CDR2 is ANQGSEA in the germline V gene. V was shortened by 4 bases and J by 9 bases, with 17 bases between the two germline ends. CDR3 length: 13 amino acids. Here the CDR3 reads CSVVPENRDTQYF. The DNA for the CDR3 is TGCAGCGTTGTACCAGAGAACAGAGACACGCAGTATTTT.

This clone was seen a handful of times. CDR3 in amino acids: CASSRTSGTTGELFF. CDR3 nucleotides: TGTGCCAGCAGCCGGACTAGCGGGACCACCGGGGAGCTGTTTTTT. V usage is TRBV11-3 and J usage is TRBJ2-2; 12 nucleotides match TRBD2. Unmatched junction bases numbered 2, after V lost 5 bases and J lost 4 bases. Germline-derived CDR1 and CDR2 are SGHNT and YENEEA. The CDR3 runs to 15 residues.

This clone was seen more than once but under ten times. The J gene is TRBJ2-3, the V gene TRBV18; TRBD1 or TRBD2 may be the D gene (5 bases each). The CDR3 has 15 residues. The V end lost 0 bases, the J end lost 2 bases, and 9 bases lay between the germline ends. In germline, CDR1 is KGHSH, CDR2 LQKENI. The CDR3, as DNA: TGTGCCAGCTCACCACCAGGGGACCACACAGATACGCAGTATTTT. Its translation: CASSPPGDHTDTQYF.

The sample holds a few counts of this clone. This chain uses TRBV2 with TRBJ1-5; weak D call: TRBD1 (5 bases). The V gene's germline CDR1 is SNHLY and CDR2 FYNNEI. V shed 7 bases and J shed 3 bases, with 16 bases lying between them. CDR3 length: 15 residues. The CDR3 protein is CASNPQGTINQPQHF. As DNA, the CDR3 is TGTGCCAGCAACCCCCAAGGGACTATCAATCAGCCCCAGCATTTT.

This clone was observed a handful of times. V is TRBV29-1 and J is TRBJ2-7; perhaps TRBD1 as D (5 bases). The CDR3 covers 14 residues. V gave up 8 bases and J gave up 2 bases, with 19 bases separating them. CDR1 and CDR2 from the germline V gene are SQVTM and ANQGSEA. The CDR3 sequence is CSTRTGPATYEQYF. CDR3 nucleotide sequence: TGCAGCACCCGAACAGGCCCGGCTACCTACGAGCAGTACTTC.

The gene calls are TRBV28 and TRBJ1-1, with D possibly TRBD1 on 5 matching bases. This CDR3 region has 13 residues. From germline, CDR1 is MDHEN and CDR2 SYDVKM. V was pared by 11 bases and J by 5 bases, with 18 bases between. The CDR3: CAGSGAGRTEAFF. The DNA for the CDR3 is TGTGCCGGATCTGGGGCAGGTCGGACTGAAGCTTTCTTT. Full variable domain (remainder filled in from reference TRBV28 and TRBJ1-1): DVKVTQSSRYLVKRTGEKVFLECVQDMDHENMFWYRQDPGLGLRLIYFSYDVKMKEKGDIPEGYSVSREKKERFSLILESASTNQTSMYLCAGSGAGRTEAFFGQGTRLTVV.

Of note for this clone: The same CDR3 can be traced to other DNA sequences in this sample. The V gene is TRBV18, the J gene TRBJ1-2; possibly TRBD1 for D (6 bases). V shed 3 bases and J shed 5 bases, with 25 bases lying between them. CDR1 and CDR2 (germline): KGHSH, LQKENI. CDR3 length: 18 residues. The CDR3 protein is CASSPSENLGGGRYGYTF. The CDR3 bases are TGTGCCAGCTCACCGTCCGAAAATCTCGGGGGGGGGCGATATGGCTACACCTTC.

The rearrangement links TRBV5-4 to TRBJ1-5, with TRBD1 matching 8 bases. J was trimmed by 3 bases and V by 0 bases; bases with no gene match: 2. This CDR3 spans 15 amino acids. CDR1 is SGHNT, CDR2 YYREEE, per germline (reference sequence). CDR3 loop: CASSLGTGNNQPQHF. CDR3 DNA sequence: TGTGCCAGCAGCTTGGGGACAGGGAACAATCAGCCCCAGCATTTT.

The chain links TRBV30 to TRBJ2-7; the D is unclear. This CDR3 is built from 11 residues. Trimming left V 5 bases short and J 3 bases short, with 8 bases between. Germline assignment: CDR1 GTSNPN and CDR2 SVGIG (reference sequence). CDR3 sequence: CAWAIDYEQYF. In DNA form, the CDR3 reads TGTGCCTGGGCCATCGACTACGAGCAGTACTTC.

The rearrangement links TRBV7-2 to TRBJ2-3, with 12 bases that match TRBD2. J gave up 2 bases and V 0 bases, and 3 bases lay outside the gene matches. The CDR3 contains 17 residues. Germline CDR1 is SGHTA and CDR2 is FQGNSA. Written as DNA, the CDR3 is TGTGCCAGCAGCTTAGCCTGGACTAGCGGGGTCACAGATACGCAGTATTTT. Protein: CASSLAWTSGVTDTQYF.